The rows below give T cell receptor beta chains drawn from one sample of a study of tumor-infiltrating lymphocytes in primary liver carcinoma. TCRdb redid the calling of the multiplex PCR reads with MiXCR, one entry per CDR3 protein. The sample has approximately 330,000 distinct CDR3 sequences, around 60% seen once. The source material was peripheral blood. These receptors originate from a man aged 35 to 55 with primary liver carcinoma and hepatitis B virus infection. Both conserved end residues are part of each CDR3. Each record gives: D gene, clone size, V gene, J gene, CDR3 length, CDR3 DNA, CDR3 protein. D genes are given only for firm matches. The listing skips clone size in some rows; elsewhere it reads once, few, many or a size class.

-,-,TRBV11-1,TRBJ2-7,16,TGTGCCAGCAGCTTCGGCTCCTTATCCACCGGCTACGAGCAGTACTTC,CASSFGSLSTGYEQYF
-,-,TRBV18,TRBJ2-7,14,TGTGCCAGCTCACCAAAGGGGGGCTCCTACGAGCAGTACTTC,CASSPKGGSYEQYF
-,-,TRBV11-2,TRBJ2-5,17,TGTCCCAGCAGCGGTTGGATTACAGGGTCCTCAAGGGGGACCCAGTACTTC,CPSSGWITGSSRGTQYF
-,many,TRBV5-4,TRBJ2-3,13,TGTGCCAGCAGCTTGGGGGTTGCGGATACGCAGTATTTT,CASSLGVADTQYF
-,many,TRBV12-3/TRBV12-4,TRBJ1-4,13,TGTGCCAGCAGTTTCAGTCTGAGGGAAGAGCTGTTTTTT,CASSFSLREELFF
TRBD2,-,TRBV12-3/TRBV12-4,TRBJ2-1,16,TGTGCCAGCAATCCCTGGGTAGCGGGAGGGTATAGTGAGCAGTTCTTC,CASNPWVAGGYSEQFF
-,many,TRBV7-8,TRBJ2-1,16,TGTGCCAGCAGCTTCCAGGCCGCGTTTACGGGAGATGAGCAGTTCTTC,CASSFQAAFTGDEQFF
-,-,TRBV11-3,TRBJ2-2,13,TGTGCCAGCAACTTCGTCAGCTCCGGGGAGCTGTTTTTT,CASNFVSSGELFF
-,-,TRBV10-2,TRBJ2-7,15,TGCGCCAGCAGACACTCCGGGGACTTTAACAATGAGCAGTACTTC,CASRHSGDFNNEQYF
-,-,TRBV5-1,TRBJ2-7,14,TGCGCCAGCAGCTTGGACAGCCTCTCCTACGAGCAGTACTTC,CASSLDSLSYEQYF
TRBD1,many,TRBV11-1,TRBJ2-5,14,TGTGCCAGCAGCTTGGGACAGGGTGGAGAGACCCAGTACTTC,CASSLGQGGETQYF
TRBD1,-,TRBV30,TRBJ2-5,15,TGTGCCTGGCTCAAGCCGGGGACAGGTAAAGAGACCCGGTACTTC,CAWLKPGTGKETRYF
TRBD2,-,TRBV5-1,TRBJ2-5,17,TGCGCCAGCAGCCCGGGACGTGGGACTAGCGGTGGGGAGACCCAGTACTTC,CASSPGRGTSGGETQYF
TRBD1,-,TRBV12-5,TRBJ2-7,12,TGTGCTAGTGGGCAGGGGGCCCACGAGCAGTACTTC,CASGQGAHEQYF
-,few,TRBV7-9,TRBJ1-2,12,TGTGCCAGCGATAGGCAGAACTATGGCTACACCTTC,CASDRQNYGYTF
-,-,TRBV5-4,TRBJ1-1,15,TGTGCCAGCAGCCCTGGAGCAGGGAGGGACACTGAAGCTTTCTTT,CASSPGAGRDTEAFF